This T cell receptor beta chain was found in a study of patients and donors after allogeneic stem cell transplantation. This clonotype was counted a few times. TCRdb ran MiXCR on the RT-PCR reads and lists one entry per CDR3 protein. The sample lists about 960,000 distinct CDR3 sequences, more than 15% seen once, with 6% in the top ten. CDR1 is MGHRA, CDR2 YSYEKL, per germline. The CDR3 is 16 amino acids. Trimming took off 6 bases at V and 0 bases at J, with 15 bases between the two ends. This rearrangement joins TRBV4-1 to TRBJ2-1, with D unresolved. The receptor was derived from a human donor who was either an allogeneic HSCT recipient or a stem cell or donor lymphocyte infusion donor (not recorded which). It is not recorded whose cells these are; they may come from a transplant donor. The sample consisted of blood, either unsorted or a sorted T cell fraction (not recorded which). CDR3 in DNA: TGCGCCAGCAGAGCAATAGGTAGAAGCTCCTACAATGAGCAGTTCTTC. Amino acids: CASRAIGRSSYNEQFF.